This T cell receptor (beta chain) was profiled in a study of cytomegalovirus exposure and HLA in healthy donors. Study observations and caveats: Rare sequences made up most TCRs, while some public TCRs were found in many donors. Most subjects had HLA-A and HLA-B alleles reportedly predicted accurately by TCR beta sequences. Among immune exposure information, only CMV serostatus was available.

PCR primers comprised 60 Vbeta and 13 Jbeta primers. Measured with immunoSEQ multiplex PCR; TCRdb has only the in-frame clones, and not every one. In the table there are around 150,000 clones, less than 90% of which are singletons. CDR3 length equals 14 residues. From germline, CDR1 is SGHKS and CDR2 YYEKEE (reference sequence). Losses at the gene ends were 5 bases for V and 1 base for J; bases not matched to a gene: 4. Of note for this clone: Its antigen is not identified.

The sequencing sample was made of PBMCs. The chain carries TRBV5-5 and TRBJ2-7; 9 bases are shared with TRBD1. This sequence was found in a woman between 18 and 29 years old in good health and CMV-seronegative. CDR3 nucleotide sequence: TGTGCCAGCAGGAAGACAGGGGGTTCCTACGAGCAGTACTTC. Amino acids: CASRKTGGSYEQYF.